The present TCR beta chain was sequenced within a study of T cell responses to AZD1222 COVID-19 vaccine. V lost 3 bases and J lost 3, with 19 bases in between. CDR1 is LNHDA, CDR2 SQIVND, per germline (reference sequence). The CDR3 totals 17 residues. The protocol was immunoSEQ multiplex PCR, while the TCRdb copy is restricted to in-frame clones and leaves out a portion. Of approximately 130,000 clones in the sample, just over 90% were seen once. Here the sequenced sample was peripheral blood, taken on day 0 of AZD1222 vaccination. The origin of this receptor is an adult in good health. V usage is TRBV19 and J usage is TRBJ2-3, with D possibly being TRBD1 (6 bases). The CDR3: CASSMRPTGFSTDTQYF. CDR3 coding DNA: TGTGCCAGTAGTATGAGGCCGACAGGTTTTTCGACAGATACGCAGTATTTT.